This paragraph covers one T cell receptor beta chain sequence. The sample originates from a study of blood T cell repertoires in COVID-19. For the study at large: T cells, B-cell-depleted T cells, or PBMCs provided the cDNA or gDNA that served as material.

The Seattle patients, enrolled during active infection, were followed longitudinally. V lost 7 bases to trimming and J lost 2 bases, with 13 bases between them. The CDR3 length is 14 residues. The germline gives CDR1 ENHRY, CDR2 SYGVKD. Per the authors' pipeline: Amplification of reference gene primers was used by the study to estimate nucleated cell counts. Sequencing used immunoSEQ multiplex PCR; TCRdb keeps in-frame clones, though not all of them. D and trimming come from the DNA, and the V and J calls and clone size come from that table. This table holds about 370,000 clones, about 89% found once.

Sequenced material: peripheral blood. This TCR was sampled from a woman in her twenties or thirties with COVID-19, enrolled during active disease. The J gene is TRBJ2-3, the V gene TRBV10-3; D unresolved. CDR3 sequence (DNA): TGTGCCATCACCTCTCTACCTTCCACAGATACGCAGTATTTT. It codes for CAITSLPSTDTQYF.